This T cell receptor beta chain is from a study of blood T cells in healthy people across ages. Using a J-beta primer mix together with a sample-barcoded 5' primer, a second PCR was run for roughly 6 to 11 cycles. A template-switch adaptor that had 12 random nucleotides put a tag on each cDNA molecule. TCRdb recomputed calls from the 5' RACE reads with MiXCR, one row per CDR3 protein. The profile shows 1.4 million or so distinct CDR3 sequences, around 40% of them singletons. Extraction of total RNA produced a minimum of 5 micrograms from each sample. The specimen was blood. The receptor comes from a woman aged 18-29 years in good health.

The CDR3 DNA follows: TGTGCCAGCAGCGTCGGACGGCTAGGAGATACGCAGTATTTT. Amino acid sequence: CASSVGRLGDTQYF. The chain is built from TRBV7-3 and TRBJ2-3; D is ambiguous. The V gene's germline CDR1 is SGHTA and CDR2 FQGTGA. The CDR3 runs to 14 residues. The V and J ends lost 5 bases and 5 bases respectively, with 14 bases between them.